The 3 T cell receptor beta chains in this list originate from one sample, sequenced in a study of neurological immune-mediated disorders. One entry per CDR3 protein, called by TCRdb with MiXCR from the 5' RACE reads. The data show tens of thousands of distinct CDR3 sequences, around 2.9% seen once. What was sequenced was PBMCs. These receptors originate from a woman aged 50 to 60 with multiple sclerosis.

This clonotype was detected ten times or more. The chain employs TRBV3-1 and TRBJ2-6, with D tentatively TRBD1 (6 bases). Between the trimmed V and J ends, which lost 3 bases and 2 bases, there was a span of 17 bases. CDR1 LGHDT and CDR2 YNNKEL come from the germline V gene (reference sequence). The CDR3 sequence is 18 residues long. The CDR3 spells CASSQLLQGSAGANVLTF. CDR3 sequence (DNA): TGTGCCAGCAGCCAGCTACTACAGGGATCCGCTGGGGCCAACGTCCTGACTTTC. The full variable domain, completed using reference TRBV3-1 and TRBJ2-6, is DTAVSQTPKYLVTQMGNDKSIKCEQNLGHDTMYWYKQDSKKFLKIMFSYNNKELIINETVPNRFSPKSPDKAHLNLHINSLELGDSAVYFCASSQLLQGSAGANVLTFGAGSRLTVL.

V and J are TRBV9 and TRBJ2-1; 9 positions agree with TRBD2. The CDR3 spans 16 residues. V lost 0 bases and J lost 6; bases outside the gene matches: 7. From germline, CDR1 is SGDLS and CDR2 YYNGEE. CDR3 loop: CASSVDLLAGPNEQFF. The CDR3 DNA reads TGTGCCAGCAGCGTAGATCTACTAGCGGGCCCCAATGAGCAGTTCTTC.

In its sample, this clonotype was seen many times. V gene TRBV18 combines with J gene TRBJ2-3; 8 bases agree with TRBD1. The CDR3 contains 16 residues. J was trimmed by 0 bases and V by 3 bases; bases with no gene match: 5. Per the germline V gene, CDR1 is KGHSH and CDR2 is LQKENI. The CDR3, as DNA: TGTGCCAGCTCACCCCAGGGGGCACTGAGCACAGATACGCAGTATTTT. Encoded protein: CASSPQGALSTDTQYF.